This T cell receptor beta chain is from a study of T cell repertoires in cytomegalovirus infection. Study-level information: Public signatures in TCR beta pointed to CMV infection and matching HLA type. Study outcomes and limitations: The ex vivo response showed dominance by HLA-C-restricted CMV-specific TCR beta clonotypes.

TCRdb used MiXCR to reprocess the reads, holding one entry per CDR3 protein. The sample includes 350,000 to 450,000 distinct CDR3 sequences, approximately 18% of them seen just once. CDR1 SEHNR and CDR2 FQNEAQ come from the germline V gene (reference sequence). Germline trimming cut 1 base from V and 5 bases from J; bases unmatched to any gene: 5. This CDR3 region has 14 residues. This clonotype appeared a few times. Its antigen is currently unknown. Sequenced material: PBMCs. This chain connects TRBV7-9 to TRBJ2-7; TRBD2 agrees at 7 bases. The receptor was isolated from a human donor in good health (CMV status not recorded). Some clones in this sample may be carry-over from other donors' samples. CDR3 loop: CASSLEGGPDEQYF. CDR3 sequence (DNA): TGTGCCAGCAGCTTAGAGGGAGGGCCGGACGAGCAGTACTTC.